These 30 T cell receptor beta chains were sequenced from one sample in a study of T-cell memory formation after mild COVID-19. Using its own MiXCR run on the 5' RACE reads, TCRdb lists one record per CDR3 protein. The sample yields more than 85,000 distinct CDR3 sequences, 11% seen once. Sequencing was carried out using PBMCs or a T cell subset sorted from them (not recorded which). These receptors were obtained from a man aged 18 to 30 who had mild COVID-19 (a few samples of this study predate the infection). Cell type and time point are not known.

This clonotype came up a few times. Here the CDR3 DNA reads TGTGCCAGCAGCTTGCCTCTGGTCACTAGCGGAATCACAGATACGCAGTATTTT. Translation: CASSLPLVTSGITDTQYF. The J gene is TRBJ2-3, the V gene TRBV7-9; 8 bases line up with TRBD2. Trimming cost V 3 bases and J 2 bases; bases outside gene matches: 13. The CDR3 consists of 18 residues. Germline values: CDR1 SEHNR, CDR2 FQNEAQ (reference sequence).

This chain joins TRBV12-5 and TRBJ2-7, with 8 positions matching TRBD1. The germline V gene encodes CDR1 LGHNT and CDR2 FRNRAP. The length of the CDR3 is 12 residues. Losses at the gene ends were 9 bases for V and 5 bases for J; bases not matched to a gene: 6. The CDR3, as DNA: TGTGCTAGATGGACAGGGAGCCACGAGCAGTACTTC. Protein product: CARWTGSHEQYF.

In DNA form, the CDR3 reads TGTGCCAGCAGTGGGCCGGAGAGGGGGGCCGCTTTCTTT. This gives the protein CASSGPERGAAFF. This chain joins TRBV7-9 and TRBJ1-1; a weak D match, TRBD1 (6 bases). Looked up from germline, CDR1 is SEHNR and CDR2 is FQNEAQ (reference sequence). The CDR3 covers 13 residues. V was shortened by 6 bases and J by 11 bases, with 19 bases between the two germline ends.

The CDR3 protein is CASSDREAYEQYV. In DNA, the CDR3 is TGTGCCAGCAGTGACAGGGAAGCCTACGAGCAGTACGTC. The J gene is TRBJ2-7, the V gene TRBV5-4; 7 nucleotides align to TRBD1. The CDR3 is 13 residues long. Germline V gives CDR1 SGHNT, CDR2 YYREEE (reference sequence). J gave up 2 bases and V 5 bases, and 4 bases lay outside the gene matches.

The rearrangement joins TRBV11-2 to TRBJ2-7, with 9 bases identical to TRBD1. CDR1 SGHAT and CDR2 FQNNGV come from the germline V gene. CDR3 length equals 13 residues. J was trimmed by 9 bases and V by 4 bases; bases with no gene match: 7. The CDR3 loop reads CASSSGTGTGQYV. The CDR3 DNA is TGTGCCAGCAGCTCCGGGACAGGGACAGGGCAGTACGTC.

The chain couples TRBV28 to TRBJ2-5; D is undetermined. The V end was cut by 6 bases, the J end by 3 bases, with 11 bases between. Per germline, CDR1 MDHEN and CDR2 SYDVKM. The CDR3 totals 13 residues. The CDR3 here is CASRWTRKETQYF. CDR3 sequence (DNA): TGTGCCAGCAGGTGGACCAGAAAAGAGACCCAGTACTTC. Looking up the rest from reference TRBV28 and TRBJ2-5 gives the full variable domain: DVKVTQSSRYLVKRTGEKVFLECVQDMDHENMFWYRQDPGLGLRLIYFSYDVKMKEKGDIPEGYSVSREKKERFSLILESASTNQTSMYLCASRWTRKETQYFGPGTRLLVL.

The V gene is TRBV29-1, the J gene TRBJ2-2; D gene ambiguous. The CDR3 consists of 12 residues. CDR1 is SQVTM and CDR2 is ANQGSEA in the germline V gene. Trimming shortened V by 5 bases and J by 1 base, and 5 bases separated the two germline ends. CDR3 protein: CSVNENTGELFF. CDR3 coding DNA: TGCAGCGTTAACGAGAACACCGGGGAGCTGTTTTTT.

Ten or more counts support this clonotype. This rearrangement joins TRBV11-2 to TRBJ2-7; 7 positions agree with TRBD1. Per germline, CDR1 SGHAT and CDR2 FQNNGV. Germline trimming cut 4 bases from V and 6 bases from J; bases unmatched to any gene: 18. The CDR3 has 17 amino acids. CDR3 loop: CASSSPPSRGLSGEQYF. In DNA form, the CDR3 reads TGTGCCAGCAGCTCCCCCCCGTCCAGGGGGTTGTCTGGCGAGCAGTACTTC.

V and J are TRBV6-6 and TRBJ2-1; a possible D gene is TRBD2 (7 bases). The CDR3 is 15 amino acids. The germline V gene encodes CDR1 MNHNY and CDR2 SVGAGI (reference sequence). V dropped 7 bases and J dropped 5 bases, with 18 bases sitting between them. The CDR3 reads CASIEPGGPHNEQFF. DNA of the CDR3: TGTGCCAGCATCGAGCCCGGGGGGCCCCACAATGAGCAGTTCTTC.

This clonotype was seen a handful of times. The chain joins TRBV9 to TRBJ2-2; 8 nucleotides agree with TRBD1. Germline CDR1 is SGDLS and CDR2 is YYNGEE. The V segment lost 3 bases and the J segment 7 bases; nucleotides outside the gene matches: 8. The CDR3 is made up of 15 amino acids. The CDR3 reads CASSEPGQDGGELFF. DNA of the CDR3: TGTGCCAGCAGCGAGCCGGGACAGGACGGCGGGGAGCTGTTTTTT.

This clonotype was picked up a small number of times. The V gene is TRBV4-1, the J gene TRBJ2-5, with D unresolved. The CDR3 is made up of 15 amino acids. Germline CDR1 MGHRA, CDR2 YSYEKL. The V end was cut by 2 bases, the J end by 2 bases, with 12 bases between. The CDR3 DNA follows: TGCGCCAGCAGCCAAATCGAGGCAGGACAAGAGACCCAGTACTTC. This codes for CASSQIEAGQETQYF.

The chain combines TRBV5-6 with TRBJ2-7; D possibly corresponds to TRBD2 (5 bases). Per the germline V gene, CDR1 is SGHDT and CDR2 is YYEEEE. The CDR3 length is 14 residues. Trimming pared 4 bases from V and 2 bases from J, leaving 13 bases between. The DNA for the CDR3 is TGTGCCAGCAGCCCACTAGGGCAGACCTACGAGCAGTACGTC. Translating it yields CASSPLGQTYEQYV.

This clonotype was detected a few times. The rearrangement links TRBV7-9 to TRBJ2-3, with 7 bases aligning to TRBD1. Germline-derived CDR1 and CDR2 are SEHNR and FQNEAQ (reference sequence). The CDR3 extends over 16 amino acids. V dropped 5 bases and J dropped 0; count of bases not matched to a gene: 8. DNA for the CDR3: TGTGCCAGCAGCGGATTTACAGGGGCTAGCACAGATACGCAGTATTTT. This codes for CASSGFTGASTDTQYF.

This clonotype has only a few counts. This rearrangement joins TRBV12-3 or TRBV12-4 to TRBJ1-4; the D is unclear. V lost 6 bases and J 7 bases, leaving 15 bases between the germline ends. The CDR3 length is 14 residues. For the CDR3, the DNA is TGTGCCAGCAGGGAAGGAGGGTCTGGTGAAAAACTGTTTTTT. Translated, it gives CASREGGSGEKLFF.

This clonotype was counted between two and nine times. The chain combines TRBV5-1 with TRBJ2-3; TRBD2 matches at 15 bases. V shed 4 bases and J 2 bases; nucleotides not matched to a gene: 5. This CDR3 is built from 17 residues. Germline V gives CDR1 SGHRS, CDR2 YFSETQ. The CDR3 DNA is TGCGCCAGCAGCCTGGGACTAGCGGGGGGAGTCACAGATACGCAGTATTTT. Encoded protein: CASSLGLAGGVTDTQYF.

The chain is built from TRBV12-3 or TRBV12-4 and TRBJ2-5; D uncertain. This CDR3 comprises 14 residues. V was clipped by 0 bases and J by 3 bases, with 8 bases between them. In nucleotides, the CDR3 is TGTGCCAGCAGTTTAGCCCGGCTAGAAGAGACCCAGTACTTC. The encoded protein is CASSLARLEETQYF.

This clonotype was seen repeatedly, ten times or more. The J gene is TRBJ1-2, the V gene TRBV11-2, with D unresolved. From germline, CDR1 is SGHAT and CDR2 FQNNGV. This CDR3 is built from 14 residues. The germline V and J ends were trimmed by 6 bases and 10 bases, with 21 bases remaining between them. CDR3 amino acids: CASSSADGAWVYTF. In DNA form, the CDR3 reads TGTGCCAGCAGTTCGGCGGACGGAGCCTGGGTCTACACCTTC.

The table lists this clonotype with a few counts. In DNA, the CDR3 is TGTGCCAGCAGTTCCACAGGGATTCAGCACGGCTACACCTTC. Translation gives CASSSTGIQHGYTF. The chain employs TRBV12-3 or TRBV12-4 and TRBJ1-2; D is perhaps TRBD1 (6 bases). This CDR3 is 14 amino acids long. V gave up 4 bases and J gave up 8 bases, with 17 bases separating them.

The rearrangement links TRBV4-3 to TRBJ2-5; TRBD1 matches at 8 bases. V shed 4 bases and J 2 bases; nucleotides not matched to a gene: 3. The CDR3 is 14 residues long. From germline, CDR1 is LGHNA and CDR2 YSLEER. The CDR3, as DNA: TGCGCCAGCAGCCCGTGGACAGGGCAAGAGACCCAGTACTTC. Its protein product is CASSPWTGQETQYF.

In this sample, this clonotype turned up a few times. The chain couples TRBV5-1 to TRBJ2-6; either TRBD1 or TRBD2 may supply D (6 bases each). Germline V gene lookup returns CDR1 SGHRS and CDR2 YFSETQ. The CDR3 runs 15 residues. V lost 4 bases and J lost 3, with 11 bases in between. CDR3 DNA: TGCGCCAGCAGCGGGGGGCGAATTGGGGCCAACGTCCTGACTTTC. Encoded protein: CASSGGRIGANVLTF.

This clonotype has just a few counts. The chain carries TRBV3-1 and TRBJ2-1; D possibly corresponds to TRBD2 (5 bases). From germline, CDR1 is LGHDT and CDR2 YNNKEL (reference sequence). The CDR3 is made up of 16 amino acids. V was cut by 0 bases and J by 0 bases, with 9 bases left in between. The CDR3 region is CASSQDVRGSYNEQFF. The CDR3 DNA follows: TGTGCCAGCAGCCAAGATGTACGGGGCTCCTACAATGAGCAGTTCTTC.

This clonotype was recorded many times. This chain uses TRBV7-9 with TRBJ2-5; D unresolved. Germline-derived CDR1 and CDR2 are SEHNR and FQNEAQ (reference sequence). The CDR3 is made up of 14 amino acids. V was pared by 1 base and J by 5 bases, with 11 bases between. The CDR3 DNA reads TGTGCCAGCAGCTTAGAAGGACCAGCGGAGACCCAGTACTTC. As protein: CASSLEGPAETQYF.

This clonotype was seen only a few times. J is TRBJ1-1 and V is TRBV7-2; D might be TRBD1 (6 bases). Germline V gives CDR1 SGHTA, CDR2 FQGNSA. The CDR3 is made up of 17 amino acids. V lost 2 bases and J 1 base, leaving 17 bases between the germline ends. The DNA of the CDR3 is TGTGCCAGCAGCTTACCATTAGGGGGGGCAAGGAACACTGAAGCTTTCTTT. Translating it yields CASSLPLGGARNTEAFF.

This clonotype was seen many times. The rearrangement uses TRBV2 and TRBJ2-2; a possible D gene is TRBD1 (5 bases). Trimming removed 5 bases from V and 0 bases from J, with 10 bases in between. Per germline, CDR1 SNHLY and CDR2 FYNNEI. CDR3 length: 15 amino acids. The CDR3 sequence is CASSLTEANTGELFF. The CDR3 DNA reads as TGTGCCAGCAGTCTGACAGAAGCGAACACCGGGGAGCTGTTTTTT.

Many counts were recorded for this clonotype. This chain joins TRBV20-1 and TRBJ2-1; no definite D call. CDR1 is DFQATT, CDR2 SNEGSKA, per germline (reference sequence). The CDR3 runs 12 residues. With 0 bases removed from V and 10 bases from J, the gap between germline ends came to 10 bases. The CDR3 sequence: CSARDKLPEQFF. CDR3 DNA: TGCAGTGCTAGAGATAAGCTTCCCGAGCAGTTCTTC.

This clonotype turned up a few times. The chain has TRBV29-1 and TRBJ1-3, with D tentatively TRBD1 (5 bases). The length of the CDR3 is 17 residues. Germline CDR1 reads SQVTM; CDR2 reads ANQGSEA. The V and J ends lost 0 bases and 0 bases respectively, with 15 bases between them. CDR3 sequence: CSVEEGAGVISGNTIYF. The CDR3 coding sequence is TGCAGCGTTGAAGAAGGGGCGGGCGTCATCTCTGGAAACACCATATATTTT.

Many counts were recorded for this clonotype. The rearrangement uses TRBV5-1 and TRBJ2-2; D not certain. Germline CDR1 and CDR2: SGHRS and YFSETQ. The CDR3 is 15 residues long. Trimming cost V 3 bases and J 0 bases, with 9 bases left between them. CDR3 sequence (DNA): TGCGCCAGCAGCTGGAGTAGTTCGAACACCGGGGAGCTGTTTTTT. Its translation is CASSWSSSNTGELFF.

In this sample, this clonotype turned up many times. The rearrangement joins TRBV7-6 to TRBJ2-3, with a tentative D call TRBD2 (6 bases). The germline V gene has CDR1 SGHVS and CDR2 FNYEAQ. The CDR3 extends over 14 amino acids. With 0 bases removed from V and 3 bases from J, the gap between germline ends came to 7 bases. CDR3 coding DNA: TGTGCCAGCAGCTTAGCGGGGGGTACAGATACGCAGTATTTT. Protein: CASSLAGGTDTQYF.

The chain couples TRBV20-1 to TRBJ2-1; 9 nucleotides agree with TRBD2. Unmatched junction bases numbered 10, after V lost 3 bases and J lost 4 bases. CDR3 size: 16 residues. Germline V CDR1 and CDR2: DFQATT, SNEGSKA (reference sequence). CDR3 loop: CSASNAGGPGYNEQFF. The CDR3 region has the DNA TGCAGTGCTAGTAACGCGGGGGGGCCAGGGTACAATGAGCAGTTCTTC.

This clonotype was counted between two and nine times. The genes are TRBV7-2 and TRBJ1-5; D is unclear. The CDR3 consists of 14 residues. Between the trimmed V and J ends, which lost 2 bases and 11 bases, there was a span of 16 bases. The germline CDR1 and CDR2 sequences are SGHTA and FQGNSA. CDR3 amino acids: CASSLRDIRLAQHF. CDR3 in DNA: TGTGCCAGCAGCTTACGAGATATCAGACTGGCCCAGCATTTT.